This T cell receptor (beta chain) was sequenced for a study of early T cells in non-severe SARS-CoV-2 infection. TCRdb re-called the 5' RACE reads through MiXCR, storing one row per CDR3 protein. The sample yields 71,000 or so distinct CDR3 sequences, roughly 15% seen once. This clonotype was counted at least ten times. Germline loops: CDR1 SQVTM, CDR2 ANQGSEA. The junction had 8 bases not matched to a gene; V was cut back by 4 bases and J by 1 base. The CDR3 length is 15 residues. This chain connects TRBV29-1 to TRBJ2-5, with 8 bases lining up with TRBD2. Sequencing input: whole blood. This TCR was sampled from an adult who was a healthcare worker with PCR-confirmed SARS-CoV-2 infection or an uninfected control (not recorded which). CDR3 coding DNA: TGCAGCGTTGGTGTGCGGGGGGCAATCCAAGAGACCCAGTACTTC. As protein: CSVGVRGAIQETQYF.